Here is one T cell receptor beta chain with its context. The antigen is unknown. The data originate from a study of beta chain features in type 1 diabetes. Regarding the study as a whole: Shorter TCRB CDR3s, moderately but significantly so, marked every one of the four CD4+ subsets in Type 1 diabetes patients. Type 1 diabetes patients had fewer VDJ junction insertions and more deletions.

The isolated RNA, all of it, was reverse transcribed, so expressed TCRB transcripts were what got sequenced. TCRdb's copy holds only in-frame clones and misses some; the assay was immunoSEQ multiplex PCR. The sample yields 60,000 or so clones, roughly half seen once. The CDR3 loop spans 17 amino acids. Trimming at V came to 5 bases and at J to 2 bases, leaving 11 bases not matched to a gene. Per the germline V gene, CDR1 is MDHEN and CDR2 is SYDVKM. Sequenced input: Tregs from blood. The chain recombines TRBV28 with TRBJ2-3; 9 bases map to TRBD2. This sequence originates from a woman aged 40 to 49 with type 1 diabetes. This CDR3 is CASSDYRGTSFTDTQYF. CDR3 nucleotides: TGTGCCAGCAGTGACTACCGCGGGACTAGCTTCACAGATACGCAGTATTTT.